The 10 T cell receptor beta chains in this list originate from one sample, sequenced in a study of shared clonotypes between healthy human individuals. Repertoires were generated with immunoSEQ multiplex PCR, while TCRdb's copy carries only in-frame clones and drops some. In the table there are about 1.4 million clones, 95% to 97% of which are singletons. The source material was naive CD4+ T cells sorted from blood. This sample's subset: CD45RA+ positively selected. The receptors were sampled from a man aged 30 to 45 in good health.

CDR3 nucleotides: TGTGCCAGCAGCGTACGACCGACTTCTAATGAGCAGTTCTTC. Its protein product is CASSVRPTSNEQFF. V usage is TRBV9 and J usage is TRBJ2-1; no clear D. The germline V and J ends were trimmed by 1 base and 7 bases, with 12 bases remaining between them. CDR3 length: 14 amino acids. Germline CDR1 SGDLS, CDR2 YYNGEE.

This sequence joins TRBV28 and TRBJ2-7, with a weak D call TRBD1 (6 bases). V dropped 3 bases and J dropped 6 bases, with 15 bases sitting between them. This CDR3 is 14 amino acids long. Germline V CDR1 and CDR2: MDHEN, SYDVKM. CDR3 amino acids: CASSFQGRGSEQYF. Written as DNA, the CDR3 is TGTGCCAGCAGTTTTCAGGGCAGGGGCTCCGAGCAGTACTTC.

The rearrangement links TRBV6-1 to TRBJ2-2; perhaps TRBD2 as D (6 bases). Trimming pared 2 bases from V and 3 bases from J, leaving 10 bases between. The CDR3 contains 15 residues. Germline CDR1 MNHNS, CDR2 SASEGT. CDR3 DNA sequence: TGTGCCAGCAGTGAATGGCGGGGACACACCGGGGAGCTGTTTTTT. This codes for CASSEWRGHTGELFF.

The rearrangement joins TRBV7-8 to TRBJ1-1; D gene unclear. The CDR3 extends over 12 amino acids. Germline V gene data show CDR1 as SGHVS and CDR2 as FQNEAQ. Trimming removed 0 bases at V and 7 bases at J, with 6 bases between. CDR3: CASSLAVGEAFF. DNA for the CDR3: TGTGCCAGCAGCTTAGCGGTGGGTGAAGCTTTCTTT.

The chain couples TRBV5-1 to TRBJ2-7; D is unresolved. V was clipped by 0 bases and J by 0 bases, with 10 bases between them. The CDR3 sequence is 15 residues long. The germline V gene encodes CDR1 SGHRS and CDR2 YFSETQ. The CDR3 reads CASSLASGTSYEQYF. CDR3 nucleotide sequence: TGCGCCAGCAGCTTGGCTTCAGGCACCTCCTACGAGCAGTACTTC.

The chain couples TRBV7-8 to TRBJ1-3; D not resolved. The CDR3 runs 12 residues. The V end was cut by 5 bases, the J end by 4 bases, with 6 bases between. Per germline, CDR1 SGHVS and CDR2 FQNEAQ. Here the CDR3 reads CASSPRGNTIYF. CDR3 DNA: TGTGCCAGCAGCCCCAGAGGAAACACCATATATTTT. Variable domain in full (rest from reference TRBV7-8 and TRBJ1-3): GAGVSQSPRYKVAKRGQDVALRCDPISGHVSLFWYQQALGQGPEFLTYFQNEAQLDKSGLPSDRFFAERPEGSVSTLKIQRTQQEDSAVYLCASSPRGNTIYFGEGSWLTVV.

This sequence joins TRBV25-1 and TRBJ2-2, with 11 bases fitting TRBD1. The junction had 6 bases not matched to a gene; V was cut back by 9 bases and J by 6 bases. The CDR3 extends over 14 amino acids. Per germline, CDR1 MGHDK and CDR2 SYGVNS. CDR3 bases: TGTGCCAGTACGGGGACAGGGGGATCCGGGGAGCTGTTTTTT. Residues: CASTGTGGSGELFF. The full variable domain, in which reference TRBV25-1 and TRBJ2-2 provide the parts outside the CDR3, is EADIYQTPRYLVIGTGKKITLECSQTMGHDKMYWYQQDPGMELHLIHYSYGVNSTEKGDLSSESTVSRIRTEHFPLTLESARPSHTSQYLCASTGTGGSGELFFGEGSRLTVL.

The chain is built from TRBV19 and TRBJ2-7; D remains ambiguous. The CDR3 covers 14 residues. The germline gives CDR1 LNHDA, CDR2 SQIVND (reference sequence). V was pared by 9 bases and J by 5 bases, with 20 bases between. CDR3: CASSPDRIYHEQYF. Here the CDR3 DNA reads TGTGCCAGCTCCCCCGACCGCATTTACCACGAGCAGTACTTC.

This clone was observed a few times. This rearrangement joins TRBV19 to TRBJ2-7; D not resolved. CDR1 and CDR2 from the germline V gene are LNHDA and SQIVND (reference sequence). This CDR3 spans 12 amino acids. V was shortened by 4 bases and J by 3 bases, with 7 bases between the two germline ends. The CDR3 DNA is TGTGCCAGTAGTAAATCACGCTACGAGCAGTACTTC. Translation: CASSKSRYEQYF.

With regard to this clone: Other DNA sequences in this sample translate to the same CDR3. J is TRBJ2-3 and V is TRBV5-1, with D hard to call. Trimming took off 3 bases at V and 2 bases at J, with 7 bases between the two ends. CDR3 length: 13 residues. Germline CDR1 SGHRS, CDR2 YFSETQ. The CDR3 reads CASSSTYTDTQYF. The CDR3 bases are TGCGCCAGCAGCTCGACTTACACAGATACGCAGTATTTT.